The 22 T cell receptor beta chains reported below all come from one sample, sequenced in a study of CD8+ T cells in alopecia areata. Treatment here: oral pan-JAK inhibitor, 5-10 mg twice daily. Extracted RNA was reverse transcribed, and the resulting cDNA served as sequencing template. Produced via immunoSEQ multiplex PCR; TCRdb's table is partial and in-frame only. Among roughly 280,000 clones listed, 60% were seen once. The sequencing used CD4+ T cells sorted from blood, collected at roughly week 52, from a patient treated with tofacitinib. All receptors come from a human donor with alopecia areata.

The chain joins TRBV6-5 to TRBJ1-1; D unresolved. Between the trimmed V and J ends, which lost 2 bases and 4 bases, there was a span of 11 bases. In germline, CDR1 is MNHEY, CDR2 SVGAGI. The CDR3 consists of 14 residues. DNA for the CDR3: TGTGCCAGCAGTTACGATCTGGGGATCACTGAAGCTTTCTTT. It encodes CASSYDLGITEAFF.

This chain connects TRBV2 to TRBJ2-5; D might be TRBD1 or TRBD2, each matching 5 bases. Germline values: CDR1 SNHLY, CDR2 FYNNEI. This CDR3 region has 16 residues. V lost 5 bases to trimming and J lost 4 bases, with 20 bases between them. The CDR3 spells CASSQYDQGVGETQYF. The CDR3, as DNA: TGTGCCAGCAGTCAGTATGACCAGGGAGTGGGAGAGACCCAGTACTTC.

This clone showed up just a few times. This chain uses TRBV19 with TRBJ1-1, with TRBD1 matching over 9 bases. Per germline, CDR1 LNHDA and CDR2 SQIVND (reference sequence). The CDR3 length is 13 residues. V lost 7 bases, J lost 1 base, and 1 base stayed unmatched. The DNA for the CDR3 is TGTGCCAGTATGGGACAGGGGAACACTGAAGCTTTCTTT. It codes for CASMGQGNTEAFF.

V is TRBV5-6 and J is TRBJ1-1; 9 nucleotides align to TRBD1. This CDR3 has 13 amino acids. V shed 0 bases, J shed 7 bases, and the junction held 1 base outside the gene matches. Germline CDR1 and CDR2: SGHDT and YYEEEE. This chain's CDR3 is CASSLDRGLEAFF. The CDR3 coding sequence is TGTGCCAGCAGCTTGGACAGGGGGCTTGAAGCTTTCTTT.

This chain joins TRBV6-5 and TRBJ1-2; 7 bases match TRBD1. The germline V gene encodes CDR1 MNHEY and CDR2 SVGAGI. This CDR3 has 16 amino acids. The J segment lost 0 bases and the V segment lost 0 bases, leaving 4 bases of the junction unmatched. This chain's CDR3 is CASSYSIGQANYGYTF. The CDR3 DNA sequence: TGTGCCAGCAGTTACTCGATCGGACAGGCTAACTATGGCTACACCTTC.

V gene TRBV4-3 combines with J gene TRBJ1-5; no clear D gene. V lost 4 bases to trimming and J lost 7 bases, with 14 bases between them. The length of the CDR3 is 14 residues. CDR1 is LGHNA, CDR2 YSLEER, per germline. The CDR3 protein is CASSPGEREQPQHF. For the CDR3, the DNA is TGCGCCAGCAGCCCCGGAGAGCGTGAGCAGCCCCAGCATTTT.

The rearrangement uses TRBV29-1 and TRBJ1-2, with D possibly matching TRBD1 (5 bases). V lost 6 bases to trimming and J lost 10 bases, with 18 bases between them. Germline CDR1 reads SQVTM; CDR2 reads ANQGSEA. The CDR3 has 12 amino acids. CDR3 sequence reads: CSVERGLLYYTF. For the CDR3, the DNA is TGCAGCGTGGAAAGGGGCTTACTATACTACACCTTC.

J is TRBJ1-6 and V is TRBV5-1; D is unresolved. Between the trimmed V and J ends, which lost 3 bases and 5 bases, there was a span of 9 bases. Looked up from germline, CDR1 is SGHRS and CDR2 is YFSETQ. The CDR3 loop spans 14 amino acids. The CDR3 sequence is CASSYEVHNSPLHF. CDR3 coding DNA: TGCGCCAGCAGCTATGAGGTCCATAATTCACCCCTCCACTTT.

This clone was counted a single time. This chain's CDR3 is CSAKVGDTQYF. The CDR3 DNA sequence: TGCAGCGCCAAGGTTGGAGATACGCAGTATTTT. The chain links TRBV29-1 to TRBJ2-3; D gene unclear. Germline CDR1 and CDR2: SQVTM and ANQGSEA. Trimming cost V 7 bases and J 5 bases, with 10 bases left between them. This CDR3 region has 11 residues.

The table lists this clone with a few counts. The chain carries TRBV18 and TRBJ2-3; 7 positions match TRBD1. This CDR3 has 15 amino acids. With 7 bases clipped from V and 2 bases from J, the junction kept 9 bases outside the gene matches. Germline CDR1 KGHSH, CDR2 LQKENI. The CDR3 is CASFSGTAFTDTQYF. DNA for the CDR3: TGTGCCAGCTTTTCCGGGACAGCCTTCACAGATACGCAGTATTTT.

This clone was counted only a few times. V usage is TRBV2 and J usage is TRBJ2-3; D ambiguous. Germline loops: CDR1 SNHLY, CDR2 FYNNEI. V was pared by 4 bases and J by 5 bases, with 7 bases between. This CDR3 is 12 amino acids long. The CDR3 sequence: CASSVLQDTQYF. The CDR3 DNA sequence: TGTGCCAGCAGTGTACTACAAGATACGCAGTATTTT.

In its sample, this clone was seen a few times. The J gene is TRBJ2-3, the V gene TRBV18; tentative D call: TRBD2 (6 bases). Trimming took 0 bases from V and 2 from J, leaving 12 bases between them. Looked up from germline, CDR1 is KGHSH and CDR2 is LQKENI. This CDR3 is 16 amino acids long. The CDR3 reads CASSPPGGLPTDTQYF. The CDR3 DNA reads TGTGCCAGCTCACCACCGGGGGGTTTGCCCACAGATACGCAGTATTTT.

The rearrangement joins TRBV29-1 to TRBJ1-1, with 7 bases fitting TRBD1. The CDR3 has 12 residues. V was clipped by 7 bases and J by 5 bases; unmatched bases: 7. CDR1 is SQVTM, CDR2 ANQGSEA, per germline. The CDR3 DNA sequence: TGCAGCGGGGGACAGAGGGGTACTGAAGCTTTCTTT. Translating gives CSGGQRGTEAFF.

The rearrangement links TRBV25-1 to TRBJ2-1; D gene unclear. CDR1 and CDR2 from the germline V gene are MGHDK and SYGVNS. This CDR3 region has 12 residues. Deletions cut 3 bases from V and 5 bases from J, with 5 bases between. The CDR3 DNA is TGTGCCAGCAGTGACCTTAACAATGAGCAGTTCTTC. This sequence encodes CASSDLNNEQFF.

The chain employs TRBV30 and TRBJ2-2; TRBD2 matches 10 bases. Losses at the gene ends were 5 bases for V and 4 bases for J; bases not matched to a gene: 13. CDR3 size: 17 residues. Germline CDR1 GTSNPN, CDR2 SVGIG (reference sequence). The CDR3 DNA reads as TGTGCCTGGTCAAAGTGGAGGGCTAGCGGGGGCACCGGGGAGCTGTTTTTT. As protein: CAWSKWRASGGTGELFF.

The chain has TRBV9 and TRBJ1-4; 8 bases are shared with TRBD1. The ends lost 4 bases at V and 8 bases at J; junction bases unmatched: 13. This CDR3 has 16 amino acids. The V gene's germline CDR1 is SGDLS and CDR2 YYNGEE. The CDR3: CASSQNGQGQKEKLFF. The CDR3, as DNA: TGTGCCAGCAGCCAAAACGGACAGGGCCAAAAGGAAAAACTGTTTTTT.

The V gene is TRBV29-1, the J gene TRBJ1-1; 8 bases fit TRBD1. Trimming took 6 bases from V and 1 from J; bases not matched to a gene: 4. CDR3 size: 13 residues. Germline loops: CDR1 SQVTM, CDR2 ANQGSEA. Here the CDR3 DNA reads TGCAGCGTCCGGACAGGGCCGAACACTGAAGCTTTCTTT. Translation gives CSVRTGPNTEAFF.

The J gene is TRBJ2-3, the V gene TRBV15; 15 positions agree with TRBD2. The ends lost 3 bases at V and 4 bases at J; junction bases unmatched: 11. The CDR3 has 19 amino acids. Looked up from germline, CDR1 is LNHNV and CDR2 is YYDKDF (reference sequence). The CDR3 spells CATSRMSPGLAGGSDTQYF. The CDR3 DNA follows: TGTGCCACCAGCAGGATGAGCCCGGGACTAGCGGGGGGCTCAGATACGCAGTATTTT.

The gene calls are TRBV5-1 and TRBJ2-3; D not certain. The germline V gene has CDR1 SGHRS and CDR2 YFSETQ. This CDR3 comprises 14 residues. The germline V and J ends were trimmed by 0 bases and 2 bases, with 7 bases remaining between them. The CDR3 is CASSLAQNTDTQYF. CDR3 nucleotide sequence: TGCGCCAGCAGCTTGGCTCAAAACACAGATACGCAGTATTTT.

The chain links TRBV7-9 to TRBJ1-5, with TRBD1 matching 9 bases. Trimming removed 5 bases from V and 4 bases from J; junction bases left unmatched: 3. CDR1 SEHNR and CDR2 FQNEAQ come from the germline V gene (reference sequence). The CDR3 is made up of 14 amino acids. The CDR3 sequence is CASSQGTGNQPQHF. DNA for the CDR3: TGTGCCAGCAGCCAGGGGACAGGGAATCAGCCCCAGCATTTT.

This chain connects TRBV7-2 to TRBJ2-3; 7 bases are shared with TRBD2. From germline, CDR1 is SGHTA and CDR2 FQGNSA. The V gene end was trimmed by 1 base and the J gene end by 6 bases; junction bases not matched to a gene: 10. The CDR3 is 16 residues long. The chain's CDR3 is CASSLGEGLNRDTQYF. The CDR3 DNA reads TGTGCCAGCAGCTTAGGCGAGGGACTAAACAGGGATACGCAGTATTTT.

V gene TRBV30 combines with J gene TRBJ1-5; D unclear. Germline V CDR1 and CDR2: GTSNPN, SVGIG (reference sequence). Deletions cut 5 bases from V and 4 bases from J, with 6 bases between. The CDR3 is 11 amino acids. CDR3 region: CAWGRNQPQHF. For the CDR3, the DNA is TGTGCCTGGGGGAGAAATCAGCCCCAGCATTTT.